The 23 T cell receptor beta chains below come from one sample, sequenced in a study of cytomegalovirus exposure and HLA in healthy donors. The PCR had 60 Vbeta and 13 Jbeta primers. Clones were sequenced by immunoSEQ multiplex PCR, and TCRdb holds only the in-frame ones, with some missing. The sample lists around 180,000 clones; about 90% were seen once. The sample comprised PBMCs. Receptors were obtained from a girl under two years old in good health and CMV-seronegative.

This clone was recorded a few times. The chain carries TRBV5-1 and TRBJ1-4, with TRBD1 matching over 9 bases. The CDR3 loop spans 14 amino acids. Germline V gene lookup returns CDR1 SGHRS and CDR2 YFSETQ. The V gene end was trimmed by 2 bases and the J gene end by 5 bases; junction bases not matched to a gene: 1. Written as DNA, the CDR3 is TGCGCCAGCAGCTTTGACAGGGGGAATGAAAAACTGTTTTTT. It is translated as CASSFDRGNEKLFF.

The V gene is TRBV19, the J gene TRBJ1-5; no clear D gene. Germline-derived CDR1 and CDR2 are LNHDA and SQIVND (reference sequence). This CDR3 spans 13 amino acids. Between the trimmed V and J ends, which lost 5 bases and 5 bases, there was a span of 10 bases. The CDR3: CASSGTVYQPQHF. In DNA form, the CDR3 reads TGTGCCAGTAGTGGAACAGTTTATCAGCCCCAGCATTTT.

V and J are TRBV5-1 and TRBJ2-3; 9 bases agree with TRBD1. After removal of 3 bases from V and 0 bases from J, the junction contained 14 bases not matched to a gene. The CDR3 extends over 19 amino acids. Looked up from germline, CDR1 is SGHRS and CDR2 is YFSETQ. CDR3 nucleotide sequence: TGCGCCAGCAGCTCGAACTCCGGGACAGGGCACTCTAGCACAGATACGCAGTATTTT. As protein: CASSSNSGTGHSSTDTQYF.

The rearrangement joins TRBV5-1 to TRBJ2-7; a possible D gene is TRBD2 (5 bases). CDR1 SGHRS and CDR2 YFSETQ come from the germline V gene. The V end was cut by 4 bases, the J end by 1 base, with 9 bases between. The CDR3 runs to 13 residues. CDR3 nucleotides: TGCGCCAGCAGCCGACGGGGTTCCTACGAGCAGTACTTC. It translates to CASSRRGSYEQYF.

This chain connects TRBV7-9 to TRBJ2-1; 10 nucleotides agree with TRBD2. The germline V gene has CDR1 SEHNR and CDR2 FQNEAQ (reference sequence). The CDR3 length is 18 residues. V lost 2 bases and J lost 6; bases outside the gene matches: 13. This CDR3 is CASSLRVSGRATGNEQFF. The CDR3 DNA reads TGTGCCAGCAGCTTAAGAGTGAGCGGGAGGGCCACTGGCAATGAGCAGTTCTTC.

The gene calls are TRBV27 and TRBJ2-1; the D gene is possibly TRBD1 (5 bases). The CDR3 contains 19 residues. Germline CDR1 is MNHEY and CDR2 is SMNVEV (reference sequence). V lost 6 bases and J 0 bases, leaving 24 bases between the germline ends. Here the CDR3 DNA reads TGTGCCAGCAGCCATGGGGCGTCCCGCCTCCTGAGCTCCTACAATGAGCAGTTCTTC. It translates to CASSHGASRLLSSYNEQFF.

The chain carries TRBV27 and TRBJ1-6; no clear D gene. This CDR3 region has 14 residues. Looked up from germline, CDR1 is MNHEY and CDR2 is SMNVEV (reference sequence). V was shortened by 3 bases and J by 9 bases, with 12 bases between the two germline ends. The CDR3 nucleotides read TGTGCCAGCAGTTTCAGCGTAGGAGTTTCACCCCTCCACTTT. Protein: CASSFSVGVSPLHF.

The chain uses TRBV11-2 and TRBJ2-6, with a weak D call TRBD2 (5 bases). CDR1 is SGHAT, CDR2 FQNNGV, per germline. V shed 4 bases and J shed 0 bases, with 19 bases lying between them. This CDR3 contains 19 residues. CDR3: CASSSLIGSRASGANVLTF. The CDR3 DNA reads as TGTGCCAGCAGCTCCCTTATTGGGTCGAGGGCCTCTGGGGCCAACGTCCTGACTTTC.

The chain couples TRBV5-1 to TRBJ2-3; 9 bases align to TRBD1. Trimming took 0 bases from V and 1 from J; bases not matched to a gene: 9. This CDR3 comprises 18 residues. CDR1 and CDR2 (germline): SGHRS, YFSETQ. The CDR3 DNA sequence: TGCGCCAGCAGCTTGGTGGGGGGGACAGGGACGGGCACAGATACGCAGTATTTT. Its translation is CASSLVGGTGTGTDTQYF.

The V and J genes are TRBV9 and TRBJ2-4, with TRBD2 matching 13 bases. The CDR3 is 15 amino acids. Per germline, CDR1 SGDLS and CDR2 YYNGEE. Trimming cost V 3 bases and J 9 bases; bases outside gene matches: 6. The CDR3, as DNA: TGTGCCAGCAGCGCAACACTAGCGGGAGGGGGCATTCAGTACTTC. It codes for CASSATLAGGGIQYF.

For this clone: Germline is not matched at one junction end, which may reflect a read error. J is TRBJ2-3 and V is TRBV7-9; 7 positions match TRBD2. Per the germline V gene, CDR1 is SEHNR and CDR2 is FQNEAQ (reference sequence). CDR3 length: 15 amino acids. CDR3 sequence: CSSSSSGPSTDTQYF. The CDR3 region has the DNA TGTTCCAGCAGCAGTAGCGGGCCTAGCACAGATACGCAGTATTTT.

A few counts support this clone. The chain joins TRBV19 to TRBJ1-2; TRBD1 matches 7 bases. Germline trimming cut 3 bases from V and 5 bases from J; bases unmatched to any gene: 12. The CDR3 has 16 residues. CDR1 LNHDA and CDR2 SQIVND come from the germline V gene (reference sequence). This chain's CDR3 is CASSILRDSRIYGYTF. In DNA, the CDR3 is TGTGCCAGTAGTATTCTCCGGGACAGTAGAATTTATGGCTACACCTTC. The full variable domain, its missing parts supplied by reference TRBV19 and TRBJ1-2, is DGGITQSPKYLFRKEGQNVTLSCEQNLNHDAMYWYRQDPGQGLRLIYYSQIVNDFQKGDIAEGYSVSREKKESFPLTVTSAQKNPTAFYLCASSILRDSRIYGYTFGSGTRLTVV.

This chain joins TRBV7-9 and TRBJ2-3; maybe TRBD2 (6 bases). Germline V gene data show CDR1 as SEHNR and CDR2 as FQNEAQ (reference sequence). V lost 2 bases, J lost 6 bases, and 9 bases lay in between. The CDR3 is made up of 13 amino acids. The CDR3 here is CASSLNGGDTQYF. The DNA for the CDR3 is TGTGCCAGCAGCTTAAACGGGGGTGATACGCAGTATTTT.

This clone has just one count. The rearrangement joins TRBV7-8 to TRBJ2-7, with 9 bases identical to TRBD2. V lost 5 bases and J lost 5; bases outside the gene matches: 16. The CDR3 length is 17 residues. Per the germline V gene, CDR1 is SGHVS and CDR2 is FQNEAQ. CDR3 sequence: CASSPVVGGRAPHEQYF. The CDR3 DNA reads as TGTGCCAGCAGCCCAGTAGTGGGCGGGAGGGCCCCCCACGAGCAGTACTTC.

The chain links TRBV2 to TRBJ2-5, with D perhaps matching TRBD1 (5 bases). The germline V gene has CDR1 SNHLY and CDR2 FYNNEI. Trimming took off 5 bases at V and 4 bases at J, with 11 bases between the two ends. The CDR3 is 13 amino acids. The CDR3 is CASSYQGTETQYF. DNA of the CDR3: TGTGCCAGCAGTTACCAGGGTACAGAGACCCAGTACTTC.

The chain carries TRBV27 and TRBJ2-3, with D possibly being TRBD2 (6 bases). The CDR3 contains 16 residues. V was shortened by 7 bases and J by 2 bases, with 19 bases between the two germline ends. CDR1 MNHEY and CDR2 SMNVEV come from the germline V gene (reference sequence). CDR3: CASTLFSEGPTDTQYF. The CDR3 nucleotides are TGTGCCAGCACCTTATTTTCGGAGGGCCCCACAGATACGCAGTATTTT.

The CDR3 protein is CASIENGRGKAFF. The DNA of the CDR3 is TGTGCCAGTATCGAAAATGGGAGGGGAAAAGCTTTCTTT. The chain combines TRBV19 with TRBJ1-1, with a tentative D call TRBD1 (5 bases). CDR3 size: 13 residues. Germline V gene lookup returns CDR1 LNHDA and CDR2 SQIVND (reference sequence). Trimming cost V 7 bases and J 9 bases, with 18 bases left between them.

Turning to this clone: Other DNA sequences in this sample translate to the same CDR3. The gene calls are TRBV19 and TRBJ1-5, with D uncertain. CDR1 and CDR2 (germline): LNHDA, SQIVND (reference sequence). V was clipped by 8 bases and J by 2 bases, with 7 bases between them. There are 12 residues in the CDR3. CDR3 loop: CASRGGNQPQHF. The CDR3 DNA reads as TGTGCCAGTCGCGGGGGCAATCAGCCCCAGCATTTT.

This chain uses TRBV2 with TRBJ2-5; D possibly corresponds to TRBD2 (6 bases). CDR1 is SNHLY and CDR2 is FYNNEI in the germline V gene. V lost 0 bases and J 2 bases, leaving 10 bases between the germline ends. CDR3 size: 15 residues. DNA of the CDR3: TGTGCCAGCAGTGAAGCGGCGGGGCTGCAAGAGACCCAGTACTTC. As protein: CASSEAAGLQETQYF.

This clone was seen more than once but under ten times. The chain uses TRBV18 and TRBJ1-1, with unresolved D. Germline loops: CDR1 KGHSH, CDR2 LQKENI. The CDR3 extends over 16 amino acids. V lost 4 bases to trimming and J lost 4 bases, with 19 bases between them. CDR3 sequence reads: CASSRVLLVGGTEAFF. DNA of the CDR3: TGTGCCAGCTCACGGGTCTTACTAGTCGGTGGCACTGAAGCTTTCTTT.

The chain carries TRBV7-6 and TRBJ2-7; 7 nucleotides agree with TRBD2. Germline CDR1 SGHVS, CDR2 FNYEAQ. This CDR3 has 15 amino acids. V shed 5 bases and J 7 bases; nucleotides not matched to a gene: 14. The CDR3 DNA is TGTGCCAGCAGCCCAACGCCCGGACTAGTGGGTGAGCAGTACTTC. Its protein is CASSPTPGLVGEQYF.

This chain connects TRBV1 to TRBJ1-2. TRBV1 is tagged as a pseudogene. This CDR3 contains 15 residues. The CDR3 here is CTSSPGRGLDYGYTF. The CDR3 coding sequence is TGCACCAGCAGCCCCGGGAGGGGTTTGGATTATGGCTACACCTTC.

The J gene is TRBJ2-7, the V gene TRBV30; D might be TRBD1 (6 bases). The CDR3 has 13 amino acids. Between the trimmed V and J ends, which lost 1 base and 0 bases, there was a span of 7 bases. From germline, CDR1 is GTSNPN and CDR2 SVGIG (reference sequence). CDR3 nucleotides: TGTGCCTGGAGTGGACAGGACTCCTACGAGCAGTACTTC. It encodes CAWSGQDSYEQYF.